This passage covers 24 T cell receptor beta chains from one sample sequenced in a study of OX40 agonist ivuxolimab in advanced cancers. Libraries were made using the immunoSEQ multiplex PCR assay. Here the immuneACCESS table is served through TCRdb, limited to in-frame sequences with V and J called. Missing clones are a known gap in these copies; in checked studies unresolved V genes cover under half, and the rest lacks a known reason. This sample lists about 67,000 clones; roughly 85% were detected once. The ten largest clones represent under 2.5% of the sample. Here the sequenced sample was CD4+ or CD8+ T cells sorted from blood, taken in a trial of the OX40 agonist ivuxolimab. The receptors were gathered from an adult with an advanced solid tumor such as melanoma, head and neck, liver or kidney cancer.

The V and J genes are TRBV27 and TRBJ1-4; D is unresolved. The CDR3 totals 15 residues. Trimming removed 2 bases from V and 4 bases from J, with 11 bases in between. Per germline, CDR1 MNHEY and CDR2 SMNVEV (reference sequence). The CDR3 DNA sequence: TGTGCCAGCAGTTTAGATGGCAGAGTTAATGAAAAACTGTTTTTT. It specifies CASSLDGRVNEKLFF.

The chain links TRBV20-1 to TRBJ2-5; D gene ambiguous. This CDR3 is 10 amino acids long. Germline CDR1 DFQATT, CDR2 SNEGSKA (reference sequence). V lost 3 bases, J lost 9 bases, and 8 bases lay in between. CDR3 residues: CSASFAPQYF. The CDR3 DNA reads as TGCAGTGCTAGTTTTGCCCCCCAGTACTTC.

The V and J genes are TRBV4-1 and TRBJ1-1, with D unresolved. The CDR3 spans 17 residues. With 0 bases removed from V and 0 bases from J, the gap between germline ends came to 14 bases. Germline V gene sequence: CDR1 MGHRA, CDR2 YSYEKL. CDR3 DNA: TGCGCCAGCAGCCAAGACATTCACCAGTCCCTGAACACTGAAGCTTTCTTT. It specifies CASSQDIHQSLNTEAFF.

This chain links TRBV5-5 with TRBJ2-7; tentative D call: TRBD1 (6 bases). CDR1 and CDR2 (germline): SGHKS, YYEKEE (reference sequence). The CDR3 loop spans 11 amino acids. Trimming shortened V by 6 bases and J by 7 bases, and 11 bases separated the two germline ends. The CDR3 DNA reads TGTGCCAGCACCCAGGGGTTGGAGCAGTACTTC. It translates to CASTQGLEQYF.

The chain employs TRBV9 and TRBJ2-1; 8 bases agree with TRBD1. From germline, CDR1 is SGDLS and CDR2 YYNGEE. This CDR3 region has 16 residues. J was trimmed by 5 bases and V by 2 bases; bases with no gene match: 9. DNA for the CDR3: TGTGCCAGCAGCGTCAAGACAGGGGACGTAAACAATGAGCAGTTCTTC. It yields the protein CASSVKTGDVNNEQFF.

The chain links TRBV5-1 to TRBJ1-4; D remains ambiguous. The CDR3 runs 14 residues. Trimming removed 0 bases at V and 8 bases at J, with 11 bases between. Looked up from germline, CDR1 is SGHRS and CDR2 is YFSETQ. The CDR3 protein is CASSLDLGGEKLFF. The CDR3 nucleotides read TGCGCCAGCAGCTTGGACCTAGGAGGGGAAAAACTGTTTTTT.

The chain employs TRBV28 and TRBJ1-3; 7 bases align to TRBD1. The CDR3 sequence is 15 residues long. Trimming removed 7 bases from V and 2 bases from J; junction bases left unmatched: 8. Germline values: CDR1 MDHEN, CDR2 SYDVKM. CDR3: CASNRGLRAGNTIYF. CDR3 nucleotides: TGTGCCAGCAACAGGGGCCTCCGGGCTGGAAACACCATATATTTT.

Details on this clone: A read error may produce the germline difference seen at one junction end. The rearrangement joins TRBV7-7 to TRBJ2-1; D is tentatively TRBD1 or TRBD2 (5 bases each). The germline V gene has CDR1 SSHAT and CDR2 FNYEAQ (reference sequence). The CDR3 totals 13 residues. Here the CDR3 DNA reads TGTGCTAGCAGCGGACCGGGTGGGGGTGAGCAGTTCTTC. Its translation: CASSGPGGGEQFF. The full variable domain, with the rest looked up from reference TRBV7-7 and TRBJ2-1, is GAGVSQSPRYKVTKRGQDVTLRCDPISSHATLYWYQQALGQGPEFLTYFNYEAQPDKSGLPSDRFSAERPEGSISTLTIQRTEQRDSAMYRCASSGPGGGEQFFGPGTRLTVL.

J is TRBJ1-1 and V is TRBV20-1; no firm D call. The germline V gene has CDR1 DFQATT and CDR2 SNEGSKA (reference sequence). The CDR3 runs to 11 residues. Trimming removed 7 bases from V and 5 bases from J, with 11 bases in between. Here the CDR3 reads CSGGVLTEAFF. DNA of the CDR3: TGCAGTGGTGGCGTTTTAACTGAAGCTTTCTTT.

This clone is a singleton in its sample. The rearrangement uses TRBV4-2 and TRBJ1-2; maybe TRBD1 (6 bases). The CDR3 extends over 14 amino acids. V lost 5 bases and J lost 3, with 13 bases in between. Germline assignment: CDR1 LGHNA and CDR2 YNFKEQ. The CDR3 bases are TGTGCCAGCAGCTTAACAGGGAGCTACTATGGCTACACCTTC. Its translation: CASSLTGSYYGYTF.

CDR3 amino acids: CASSKGGRFRETQYF. CDR3 sequence (DNA): TGTGCCAGTAGTAAGGGCGGGAGGTTTCGGGAGACCCAGTACTTC. The J gene is TRBJ2-5, the V gene TRBV19; 8 bases line up with TRBD2. Per germline, CDR1 LNHDA and CDR2 SQIVND (reference sequence). The V gene end was trimmed by 4 bases and the J gene end by 5 bases; junction bases not matched to a gene: 9. The CDR3 consists of 15 residues.

The chain couples TRBV27 to TRBJ2-2; possibly TRBD2 for D (6 bases). There are 18 residues in the CDR3. The germline V gene has CDR1 MNHEY and CDR2 SMNVEV (reference sequence). Between the trimmed V and J ends, which lost 2 bases and 5 bases, there was a span of 21 bases. The CDR3: CASSLLGGSISGTGELFF. The CDR3 DNA follows: TGTGCCAGCAGTTTACTGGGAGGAAGTATTTCAGGGACCGGGGAGCTGTTTTTT.

The chain carries TRBV6-5 and TRBJ1-4, with 7 bases identical to TRBD1. The CDR3 is 12 residues long. V shed 10 bases, J shed 8 bases, and the junction held 7 bases outside the gene matches. Germline-derived CDR1 and CDR2 are MNHEY and SVGAGI. CDR3 nucleotide sequence: TGTGCCACCCGGGTAGGGGGCGAAAAACTGTTTTTT. Its protein product is CATRVGGEKLFF.

This rearrangement joins TRBV19 to TRBJ1-1, with 9 bases fitting TRBD1. The CDR3 is made up of 15 amino acids. Germline lookup yields CDR1 LNHDA and CDR2 SQIVND (reference sequence). The junction had 8 bases not matched to a gene; V was cut back by 5 bases and J by 4 bases. CDR3 bases: TGTGCCAGTAGTCCCCTCATGGACAGGGGCACTGAAGCTTTCTTT. This translates into CASSPLMDRGTEAFF.

The V gene is TRBV11-3, the J gene TRBJ2-3; D ambiguous. CDR1 is SGHNT and CDR2 is YENEEA in the germline V gene. The CDR3 is made up of 15 amino acids. V gave up 2 bases and J gave up 1 base, with 10 bases separating them. CDR3 sequence reads: CASSLYSDRTDTQYF. CDR3 DNA sequence: TGTGCCAGCAGCTTATACTCCGACCGCACAGATACGCAGTATTTT.

This rearrangement joins TRBV5-4 to TRBJ2-3, with 12 bases that match TRBD2. J lost 3 bases, V lost 4 bases, and 9 bases had no gene match. The germline gives CDR1 SGHNT, CDR2 YYREEE (reference sequence). This CDR3 is 17 amino acids long. CDR3 sequence reads: CASSPMTSGRATDTQYF. Written as DNA, the CDR3 is TGTGCCAGCAGCCCGATGACTAGCGGGAGAGCAACAGATACGCAGTATTTT.

The V call is TRBV5-1, the J call TRBJ2-5; D is possibly TRBD1 or TRBD2 (5 bases each). The germline V gene has CDR1 SGHRS and CDR2 YFSETQ. This CDR3 region has 14 residues. Between the trimmed V and J ends, which lost 3 bases and 2 bases, there was a span of 11 bases. DNA for the CDR3: TGCGCCAGCAGCTGGGGGACGGAACAAGAGACCCAGTACTTC. Translating gives CASSWGTEQETQYF.

The chain recombines TRBV5-8 with TRBJ2-2; no firm D call. The CDR3 runs to 12 residues. CDR1 is SGHTS, CDR2 YDEGEE, per germline. The V end lost 9 bases, the J end lost 1 base, and 7 bases lay between the germline ends. The CDR3 protein is CATRRNTGELFF. CDR3 bases: TGTGCCACGCGCCGGAACACCGGGGAGCTGTTTTTT.

The rearrangement uses TRBV29-1 and TRBJ2-1, with D possibly being TRBD2 (6 bases). The CDR3 length is 12 residues. The V gene lost 4 bases and the J gene lost 6 bases, with 10 bases spanning the gap. Germline lookup yields CDR1 SQVTM and CDR2 ANQGSEA. Here the CDR3 reads CSVAGVPNEQFF. The CDR3, as DNA: TGCAGCGTTGCGGGAGTCCCCAATGAGCAGTTCTTC.

This chain links TRBV19 with TRBJ2-5; D gene unclear. In germline, CDR1 is LNHDA, CDR2 SQIVND (reference sequence). Trimming removed 3 bases at V and 3 bases at J, with 8 bases between. This CDR3 comprises 13 residues. In DNA form, the CDR3 reads TGTGCCAGTAGTATGCGGTCCGAAGAGACCCAGTACTTC. Translation: CASSMRSEETQYF.

The chain links TRBV4-1 to TRBJ1-2, with no clear D. Germline V gives CDR1 MGHRA, CDR2 YSYEKL. The CDR3 totals 15 residues. V was clipped by 3 bases and J by 8 bases, with 19 bases between them. CDR3 in amino acids: CASSHLLYGFGGYTF. The CDR3 nucleotides are TGCGCCAGCAGCCATCTCCTCTATGGCTTCGGAGGCTACACCTTC.

The chain uses TRBV6-7 and TRBJ2-7; 9 nucleotides line up with TRBD1. TRBV6-7 is known as an ORF, though its function is uncertain. The CDR3 totals 15 residues. Unmatched junction bases numbered 11, after V lost 11 bases and J lost 0 bases. CDR3 DNA: TGTGCCTCGGGACAGGGTGACCTCTGCTCCTACGAGCAGTACTTC. It translates to CASGQGDLCSYEQYF.

The chain uses TRBV4-3 and TRBJ2-1, with 10 bases fitting TRBD2. Germline V CDR1 and CDR2: LGHNA, YSLEER. Germline trimming cut 0 bases from V and 6 bases from J; bases unmatched to any gene: 5. The CDR3 is 16 amino acids. The CDR3 DNA is TGCGCCAGCAGCCAAGATGTAGCGGGGGGTGGCAATGAGCAGTTCTTC. This gives the protein CASSQDVAGGGNEQFF.

The chain employs TRBV7-9 and TRBJ1-2, with 9 bases aligning to TRBD1. CDR1 is SEHNR and CDR2 is FQNEAQ in the germline V gene (reference sequence). Losses at the gene ends were 5 bases for V and 2 bases for J; bases not matched to a gene: 9. CDR3 length equals 16 residues. CDR3 protein: CASSPFDRGENYGYTF. The CDR3 nucleotides are TGTGCCAGCAGCCCCTTCGACAGGGGGGAAAACTATGGCTACACCTTC.